The present TCR beta chain was sequenced within a study of cytomegalovirus exposure and HLA in healthy donors. Study background: The roughly 120 validation repertoires, a later analysis reported, used the same platform as the 600 to 850 repertoires from the first cohort. The study's findings and limits: The study designated about 160 TCR beta chains cytomegalovirus-associated. Subsequent analysis showed first-cohort TCR clusters tending to co-occur in some 110 validation repertoires.

The length of the CDR3 is 14 residues. Germline-derived CDR1 and CDR2 are SNHLY and FYNNEI. V shed 7 bases and J 4 bases; nucleotides not matched to a gene: 4. In this sample, this clone turned up a few times. The antigen remains undetermined. TCRdb's copy holds only in-frame clones and misses some; the assay was immunoSEQ multiplex PCR. The sample has 150,000 to 200,000 clones, more than 80% seen once. The sample comprised PBMCs. This clonotype originated in a young man in good health and CMV-seropositive. The rearrangement uses TRBV2 and TRBJ2-7; 13 bases are shared with TRBD2. The CDR3 DNA follows: TGTGCCAGCACAAGACTAGCGGGAGGTTACGAGCAGTACTTC. Its translation: CASTRLAGGYEQYF.